One sample yielded the 16 T cell receptor beta chains listed below, sequenced in a study of blood T cell repertoires in COVID-19. Some clones are missing from TCRdb's copy, which holds only in-frame ones; the method was immunoSEQ multiplex PCR. Counted here are over 95,000 clones, around nine tenths occurring once; the ten biggest clones make up over 6.5%. The sample comprised peripheral blood. The receptor source for this set is a woman between 65 and 79 years old who had recovered from COVID-19.

The chain recombines TRBV30 with TRBJ1-2; D is perhaps TRBD1 (5 bases). Trimming left V 4 bases short and J 8 bases short, with 17 bases between. Germline V gives CDR1 GTSNPN, CDR2 SVGIG (reference sequence). CDR3 length: 13 amino acids. The CDR3 protein is CAWMGGRGMGYTF. CDR3 sequence (DNA): TGTGCCTGGATGGGGGGGAGGGGTATGGGCTACACCTTC.

This chain links TRBV5-1 with TRBJ1-5; 12 bases agree with TRBD1. The CDR3 spans 18 residues. Looked up from germline, CDR1 is SGHRS and CDR2 is YFSETQ. After removal of 0 bases from V and 6 bases from J, the junction contained 10 bases not matched to a gene. CDR3 sequence reads: CASSLGTGTGGRSQPQHF. In nucleotides, the CDR3 is TGCGCCAGCAGCTTGGGGACCGGGACAGGGGGCCGGAGTCAGCCCCAGCATTTT. Full variable domain (outside the CDR3, taken from reference TRBV5-1 and TRBJ1-5): KAGVTQTPRYLIKTRGQQVTLSCSPISGHRSVSWYQQTPGQGLQFLFEYFSETQRNKGNFPGRFSGRQFSNSRSEMNVSTLELGDSALYLCASSLGTGTGGRSQPQHFGDGTRLSIL.

The chain is built from TRBV3-1 (or the pseudogene TRBV3-2) and TRBJ1-2; tentative D call: TRBD1 (5 bases). CDR3 length: 13 residues. The ends were cut back, 0 bases at V and 8 bases at J, with 10 bases in the middle. Germline lookup yields CDR1 LGHDT and CDR2 YNNKEL (reference sequence). CDR3 protein: CASSQDRVCGYTF. The CDR3 bases are TGTGCCAGCAGCCAAGACAGGGTATGCGGCTACACCTTC.

V gene TRBV20-1 combines with J gene TRBJ2-5; TRBD2 matches 8 bases. Looked up from germline, CDR1 is DFQATT and CDR2 is SNEGSKA (reference sequence). V lost 6 bases, J lost 4 bases, and 1 base stayed unmatched. The CDR3 runs to 11 residues. CDR3 amino acids: CSAAGAETQYF. For the CDR3, the DNA is TGCAGTGCAGCGGGAGCAGAGACCCAGTACTTC.

The V gene is TRBV20-1, the J gene TRBJ1-2; D remains ambiguous. This CDR3 comprises 12 residues. Trimming took off 3 bases at V and 0 bases at J, with 5 bases between the two ends. CDR1 and CDR2 (germline): DFQATT, SNEGSKA (reference sequence). DNA for the CDR3: TGCAGTGCTAGTCGGGCTAACTATGGCTACACCTTC. Amino acids: CSASRANYGYTF.

The gene calls are TRBV6-6 and TRBJ2-7; perhaps TRBD1 as D (6 bases). There are 13 residues in the CDR3. V was clipped by 4 bases and J by 3 bases, with 10 bases between them. CDR1 is MNHNY and CDR2 is SVGAGI in the germline V gene (reference sequence). This chain's CDR3 is CASSSNRVYEQYF. The CDR3 nucleotides are TGTGCCAGCAGTTCGAACAGGGTCTACGAGCAGTACTTC.

The chain uses TRBV3-1 (or the pseudogene TRBV3-2) and TRBJ2-2; 15 nucleotides align to TRBD2. Looked up from germline, CDR1 is LGHDT and CDR2 is YNNKEL (reference sequence). Trimming at V came to 1 base and at J to 2 bases, leaving 5 bases not matched to a gene. There are 19 residues in the CDR3. Written as DNA, the CDR3 is TGTGCCAGCAGCCAAGGCGGACTAGCGGGAGGGCCAAACACCGGGGAGCTGTTTTTT. Its protein is CASSQGGLAGGPNTGELFF.

This clone was observed a handful of times. The chain couples TRBV6-5 to TRBJ1-6; D is undetermined. Germline lookup yields CDR1 MNHEY and CDR2 SVGAGI. The CDR3 has 12 amino acids. V was pared by 9 bases and J by 7 bases, with 10 bases between. CDR3 region: CASWLPNSPLHF. For the CDR3, the DNA is TGTGCCAGTTGGCTTCCGAATTCACCCCTCCACTTT.

The V call is TRBV7-8, the J call TRBJ2-1, with 8 bases lining up with TRBD2. Germline CDR1 reads SGHVS; CDR2 reads FQNEAQ. The CDR3 consists of 15 residues. V dropped 1 base and J dropped 9; count of bases not matched to a gene: 8. CDR3 nucleotide sequence: TGTGCCAGCAGCTTAGGAGCGGGAGCCCGCGGTGAGCAGTTCTTC. Amino acids: CASSLGAGARGEQFF.

The J gene is TRBJ1-2, the V gene TRBV11-2; D ambiguous. Germline-derived CDR1 and CDR2 are SGHAT and FQNNGV. Trimming left V 3 bases short and J 8 bases short, with 10 bases between. The CDR3 consists of 12 residues. The CDR3 spells CASSLGLVGYTF. CDR3 nucleotides: TGTGCCAGCAGCTTGGGCCTCGTAGGCTACACCTTC. The full variable domain, in which reference TRBV11-2 and TRBJ1-2 provide the parts outside the CDR3, is EAGVAQSPRYKIIEKRQSVAFWCNPISGHATLYWYQQILGQGPKLLIQFQNNGVVDDSQLPKDRFSAERLKGVDSTLKIQPAKLEDSAVYLCASSLGLVGYTFGSGTRLTVV.

This chain links TRBV28 with TRBJ1-5; the D gene is possibly TRBD1 (6 bases). V was clipped by 3 bases and J by 2 bases, with 11 bases between them. The CDR3 is 15 residues long. Germline V CDR1 and CDR2: MDHEN, SYDVKM. CDR3 residues: CASSLGGGGNQPQHF. The CDR3 DNA is TGTGCCAGCAGTTTGGGAGGGGGGGGCAATCAGCCCCAGCATTTT.

V usage is TRBV19 and J usage is TRBJ1-5; 9 positions agree with TRBD1. Germline V gene sequence: CDR1 LNHDA, CDR2 SQIVND (reference sequence). The CDR3 contains 18 residues. J was trimmed by 5 bases and V by 4 bases; bases with no gene match: 15. Here the CDR3 DNA reads TGTGCCAGTAGTACACCGGGACAGGGCCCGCAAAGTTATCAGCCCCAGCATTTT. Its translation is CASSTPGQGPQSYQPQHF.

In its sample, this clone was seen once. V usage is TRBV28 and J usage is TRBJ1-2, with 11 bases lining up with TRBD1. CDR1 is MDHEN, CDR2 SYDVKM, per germline. The CDR3 sequence is 17 residues long. The V gene end was trimmed by 3 bases and the J gene end by 0 bases; junction bases not matched to a gene: 6. CDR3 protein: CASSFGQGAPTNYGYTF. In nucleotides, the CDR3 is TGTGCCAGCAGTTTCGGACAGGGGGCGCCGACTAACTATGGCTACACCTTC.

The V call is TRBV20-1, the J call TRBJ2-7; 8 nucleotides line up with TRBD1. V lost 6 bases and J lost 7; bases outside the gene matches: 5. Germline V gene lookup returns CDR1 DFQATT and CDR2 SNEGSKA (reference sequence). This CDR3 has 11 amino acids. The chain's CDR3 is CSASDRGEQYF. As DNA, the CDR3 is TGCAGTGCCTCCGACAGGGGAGAGCAGTACTTC.

The V and J genes are TRBV2 and TRBJ1-4; D remains ambiguous. CDR3 length: 11 amino acids. CDR1 is SNHLY and CDR2 is FYNNEI in the germline V gene. Trimming removed 8 bases at V and 8 bases at J, with 9 bases between. The CDR3: CASLREEKLFF. The CDR3 bases are TGTGCCAGCCTCCGGGAGGAAAAACTGTTTTTT.

The chain recombines TRBV23-1 with TRBJ2-5; D is uncertain. TRBV23-1 is an ORF; its function is uncertain. V was cut by 3 bases and J by 2 bases, with 10 bases left in between. This CDR3 is built from 14 residues. CDR3 nucleotide sequence: TGCGCCAGCAGTCAGGATACAGCTCAAGAGACCCAGTACTTC. The encoded protein is CASSQDTAQETQYF.